The 21 T cell receptor beta chains below all came from one sample that was sequenced in a study of cytomegalovirus exposure and HLA in healthy donors. Both 60 Vbeta primers and 13 Jbeta primers went into the PCR. Repertoires were generated with immunoSEQ multiplex PCR, while TCRdb's copy carries only in-frame clones and drops some. This sample has about 180,000 clones; about 77% occur once, and the top ten carry 2% to 3%. Sequencing used PBMCs. The receptors stem from a woman in her twenties or thirties in good health and CMV-seropositive.

This clone was detected a few times. The gene calls are TRBV28 and TRBJ2-7, with D possibly TRBD1 on 6 matching bases. Trimming removed 5 bases at V and 0 bases at J, with 11 bases between. The CDR3 sequence is 14 residues long. In germline, CDR1 is MDHEN, CDR2 SYDVKM. The CDR3 here is CASSTTQGSYEQYF. The CDR3 DNA sequence: TGTGCCAGCAGTACGACACAGGGCTCCTACGAGCAGTACTTC.

To note about this clone: In the same sample, other DNA sequences code for this CDR3. The rearrangement joins TRBV4-2 to TRBJ1-5; 9 bases fit TRBD1. The germline CDR1 and CDR2 sequences are LGHNA and YNFKEQ. This CDR3 has 15 amino acids. J gave up 1 base and V 4 bases, and 2 bases lay outside the gene matches. Here the CDR3 DNA reads TGTGCCAGCAGCCGGGACAGGGTGAGCAATCAGCCCCAGCATTTT. Its translation is CASSRDRVSNQPQHF.

V gene TRBV7-9 combines with J gene TRBJ2-7, with 7 bases identical to TRBD2. Germline V CDR1 and CDR2: SEHNR, FQNEAQ (reference sequence). V lost 3 bases and J lost 5; bases outside the gene matches: 16. The CDR3 spans 17 residues. CDR3 amino acids: CASSLGLRLAGPHEQYF. The CDR3 coding sequence is TGTGCCAGCAGCTTGGGGCTTCGACTAGCCGGGCCCCACGAGCAGTACTTC.

This sequence joins TRBV7-2 and TRBJ2-4; tentatively, D is TRBD1 (5 bases). The CDR3 sequence is 14 residues long. The germline gives CDR1 SGHTA, CDR2 FQGNSA. Trimming removed 5 bases from V and 8 bases from J, with 16 bases in between. CDR3 sequence: CASSQGHGVDIQYF. CDR3 nucleotides: TGTGCCAGCAGCCAAGGACATGGAGTTGACATTCAGTACTTC. Complete variable domain (other parts from reference TRBV7-2 and TRBJ2-4): GAGVSQSPSNKVTEKGKDVELRCDPISGHTALYWYRQSLGQGLEFLIYFQGNSAPDKSGLPSDRFSAERTGGSVSTLTIQRTQQEDSAVYLCASSQGHGVDIQYFGAGTRLSVL.

This chain's CDR3 is CASSQDRRMGQTYGKLFF. The DNA for the CDR3 is TGTGCCAGCAGCCAAGATCGCCGGATGGGACAGACTTATGGAAAACTGTTTTTT. The rearrangement joins TRBV4-2 to TRBJ1-4; 7 bases are shared with TRBD1. Germline CDR1 is LGHNA and CDR2 is YNFKEQ. The V segment lost 0 bases and the J segment 10 bases; nucleotides outside the gene matches: 17. There are 18 residues in the CDR3.

This chain joins TRBV4-2 and TRBJ2-2; TRBD2 is a possible D gene (7 bases). Trimming took off 0 bases at V and 6 bases at J, with 20 bases between the two ends. Per germline, CDR1 LGHNA and CDR2 YNFKEQ. The CDR3 runs to 18 residues. CDR3 DNA sequence: TGTGCCAGCAGCCAAGATGAGGGGGGGTTTCGAGCCGCCGGGGAGCTGTTTTTT. It yields the protein CASSQDEGGFRAAGELFF.

V and J are TRBV27 and TRBJ1-6, with D perhaps TRBD1 (5 bases). Germline V gene data show CDR1 as MNHEY and CDR2 as SMNVEV (reference sequence). Trimming removed 5 bases at V and 8 bases at J, with 19 bases between. The CDR3 is 16 amino acids. The CDR3: CASSPPPRQPYSPLHF. In DNA, the CDR3 is TGTGCCAGCAGTCCACCACCGAGACAGCCTTATTCACCCCTCCACTTT.

V gene TRBV6-5 combines with J gene TRBJ2-3, with 7 bases lining up with TRBD1. J lost 9 bases, V lost 0 bases, and 12 bases had no gene match. This CDR3 contains 16 residues. The germline V gene has CDR1 MNHEY and CDR2 SVGAGI. DNA of the CDR3: TGTGCCAGCAGTTACTCGATCAAACACTCAGGGGGAACGCAGTATTTT. Translation gives CASSYSIKHSGGTQYF.

This clone showed up just once. The rearrangement joins TRBV28 to TRBJ2-7; no clear D gene. CDR1 is MDHEN, CDR2 SYDVKM, per germline. V was trimmed by 2 bases and J by 4 bases, leaving 15 bases between them. This CDR3 is 15 amino acids long. The CDR3 loop is CASSLRPLRLYEQYF. CDR3 DNA sequence: TGTGCCAGCAGTTTAAGGCCCTTGAGGTTGTACGAGCAGTACTTC.

The chain joins TRBV4-2 to TRBJ2-3; possible D gene TRBD2, 7 bases. The CDR3 is made up of 17 amino acids. The germline gives CDR1 LGHNA, CDR2 YNFKEQ. Trimming left V 4 bases short and J 0 bases short, with 17 bases between. The CDR3 protein is CASSPRGGPISTDTQYF. The CDR3 DNA sequence: TGTGCCAGCAGCCCGAGGGGGGGACCAATTAGCACAGATACGCAGTATTTT.

The chain recombines TRBV5-1 with TRBJ2-7; 8 bases fit TRBD1. This CDR3 contains 15 residues. The junction had 10 bases not matched to a gene; V was cut back by 4 bases and J by 4 bases. Germline loops: CDR1 SGHRS, CDR2 YFSETQ. The CDR3 is CASSSLPGQVYEQYF. The CDR3 nucleotides read TGCGCCAGCAGCAGCTTACCGGGACAGGTTTACGAGCAGTACTTC.

V and J are TRBV5-1 and TRBJ2-1; 10 positions agree with TRBD2. Germline V gene sequence: CDR1 SGHRS, CDR2 YFSETQ. The V and J ends lost 1 base and 8 bases, in that order; junction bases with no gene match: 6. This CDR3 region has 15 residues. The DNA for the CDR3 is TGCGCCAGCAGCTTGCGGCCTAGCGGGGGCCATGAGCAGTTCTTC. This translates into CASSLRPSGGHEQFF.

The chain uses TRBV7-2 and TRBJ2-3; 9 bases line up with TRBD2. Germline V gives CDR1 SGHTA, CDR2 FQGNSA. J was trimmed by 4 bases and V by 1 base; bases with no gene match: 9. This CDR3 is built from 17 residues. This CDR3 is CASSLVWRGGRADTQYF. CDR3 DNA: TGTGCCAGCAGCTTAGTGTGGCGGGGGGGCCGAGCAGATACGCAGTATTTT.

On this clone itself: One end of the junction varies from germline; a read error may be responsible. The chain joins TRBV4-2 to TRBJ2-6, with a possible D match to TRBD1 (5 bases). This CDR3 is 14 amino acids long. CDR1 LGHNA and CDR2 YNFKEQ come from the germline V gene. CDR3: CASSRSSGANGLTF. CDR3 in DNA: TGTGCCAGCAGCCGGTCGTCTGGGGCCAACGGCCTGACTTTC.

V gene TRBV7-2 combines with J gene TRBJ2-3; weak D call: TRBD1 (6 bases). The CDR3 runs to 15 residues. Trimming stripped 0 bases from V and 11 bases from J, with 18 bases between. Germline V CDR1 and CDR2: SGHTA, FQGNSA. The CDR3 DNA follows: TGTGCCAGCAGCTTAGCGGGGGCCCAGCCGGGTGGGCAGTATTTT. Translated: CASSLAGAQPGGQYF. The full variable domain, rest sourced from reference TRBV7-2 and TRBJ2-3, is GAGVSQSPSNKVTEKGKDVELRCDPISGHTALYWYRQSLGQGLEFLIYFQGNSAPDKSGLPSDRFSAERTGGSVSTLTIQRTQQEDSAVYLCASSLAGAQPGGQYFGPGTRLTVL.

This clone was seen a handful of times. The chain joins TRBV5-5 to TRBJ2-7; 8 bases map to TRBD1. The CDR3 has 14 residues. Germline V gene lookup returns CDR1 SGHKS and CDR2 YYEKEE (reference sequence). V gave up 4 bases and J gave up 5 bases; unmatched junction bases: 8. Here the CDR3 DNA reads TGTGCCAGCAGCGATAGACAGGGGCGGAACGAGCAGTACTTC. This encodes CASSDRQGRNEQYF.

This chain connects TRBV10-1 to TRBJ1-2; 7 nucleotides line up with TRBD1. Germline CDR1 is WNHNN and CDR2 is SYGVQD (reference sequence). J gave up 2 bases and V 6 bases, and 6 bases lay outside the gene matches. The CDR3 length is 14 residues. In DNA, the CDR3 is TGCGCCAGCAGCCTACAGACAGGGAACTATGGCTACACCTTC. This sequence encodes CASSLQTGNYGYTF.

The genes are TRBV28 and TRBJ1-2; 8 bases align to TRBD1. The germline V gene encodes CDR1 MDHEN and CDR2 SYDVKM. The CDR3 extends over 15 amino acids. V was clipped by 6 bases and J by 4 bases; unmatched bases: 10. In DNA, the CDR3 is TGTGCCAGCAGCGTGACAGGGGTTCGGAGCTATGGCTACACCTTC. Translated: CASSVTGVRSYGYTF.

This chain connects TRBV5-1 to TRBJ1-2; TRBD1 aligns across 7 bases. Trimming cost V 4 bases and J 3 bases; bases outside gene matches: 6. The CDR3 contains 14 residues. Germline V gene sequence: CDR1 SGHRS, CDR2 YFSETQ. DNA for the CDR3: TGCGCCAGCAGCAGTCACAGGGGCCACTATGGCTACACCTTC. Residues: CASSSHRGHYGYTF.

The chain is built from TRBV7-2 and TRBJ1-1, with 10 positions matching TRBD1. The CDR3 runs to 14 residues. The germline CDR1 and CDR2 sequences are SGHTA and FQGNSA. Losses at the gene ends were 5 bases for V and 13 bases for J; bases not matched to a gene: 13. The CDR3 coding sequence is TGTGCCAGCAGCATGACAGGGGGCGCCTTTCATGGTTTCTTT. Translating it yields CASSMTGGAFHGFF.

The V and J genes are TRBV10-3 and TRBJ1-3; D uncertain. The CDR3 sequence is 17 residues long. V lost 3 bases and J lost 0, with 15 bases in between. Per germline, CDR1 ENHRY and CDR2 SYGVKD. CDR3 sequence (DNA): TGTGCCATCAGTGAAGAGTTTCTGACTAGCTCTGGAAACACCATATATTTT. Translation: CAISEEFLTSSGNTIYF.